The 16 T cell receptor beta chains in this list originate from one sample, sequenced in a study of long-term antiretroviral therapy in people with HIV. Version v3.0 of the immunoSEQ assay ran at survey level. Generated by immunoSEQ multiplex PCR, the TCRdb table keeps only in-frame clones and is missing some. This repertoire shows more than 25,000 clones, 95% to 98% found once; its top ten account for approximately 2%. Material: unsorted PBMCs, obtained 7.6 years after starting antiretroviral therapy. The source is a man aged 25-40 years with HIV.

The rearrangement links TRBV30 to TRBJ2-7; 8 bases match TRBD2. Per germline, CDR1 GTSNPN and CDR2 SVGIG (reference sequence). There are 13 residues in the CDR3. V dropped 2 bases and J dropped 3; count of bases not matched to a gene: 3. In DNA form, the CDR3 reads TGTGCCTGGAGTACCCGGGGGGGCTACGAGCAGTACTTC. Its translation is CAWSTRGGYEQYF.

This chain's CDR3 is CASSHRGTEAFF. CDR3 nucleotides: TGCGCCAGCAGCCACAGGGGCACTGAAGCTTTCTTT. This chain links TRBV4-3 with TRBJ1-1; a weak D match, TRBD1 (6 bases). The V gene lost 3 bases and the J gene lost 4 bases, with 6 bases spanning the gap. Germline-derived CDR1 and CDR2 are LGHNA and YSLEER. The CDR3 covers 12 residues.

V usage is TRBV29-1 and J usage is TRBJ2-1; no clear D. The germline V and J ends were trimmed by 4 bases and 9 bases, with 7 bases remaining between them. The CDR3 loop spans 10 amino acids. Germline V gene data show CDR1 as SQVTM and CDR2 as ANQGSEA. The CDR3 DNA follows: TGCAGCGTTGTTGTGGTTGAGCAGTTCTTC. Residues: CSVVVVEQFF.

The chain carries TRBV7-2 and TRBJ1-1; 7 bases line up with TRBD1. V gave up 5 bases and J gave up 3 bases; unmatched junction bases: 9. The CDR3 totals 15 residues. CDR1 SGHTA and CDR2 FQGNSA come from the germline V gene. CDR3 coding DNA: TGTGCCAGCAGCACTGTTACAGGGACAGACACTGAAGCTTTCTTT. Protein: CASSTVTGTDTEAFF.

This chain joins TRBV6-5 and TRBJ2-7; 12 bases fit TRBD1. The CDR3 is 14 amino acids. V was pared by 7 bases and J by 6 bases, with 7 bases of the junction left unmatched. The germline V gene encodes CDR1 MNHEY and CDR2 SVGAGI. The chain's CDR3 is CASTSGTGGPEQYF. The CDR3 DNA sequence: TGTGCCAGCACTTCCGGGACAGGGGGCCCCGAGCAGTACTTC.

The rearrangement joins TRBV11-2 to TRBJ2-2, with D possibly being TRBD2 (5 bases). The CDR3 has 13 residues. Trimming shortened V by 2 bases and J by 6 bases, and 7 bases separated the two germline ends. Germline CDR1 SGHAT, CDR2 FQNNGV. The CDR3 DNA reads TGTGCCAGCAGCTTACTTAGCGCCGGGGAGCTGTTTTTT. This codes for CASSLLSAGELFF.

The CDR3 sequence is CASGGRDQETQYF. The CDR3 nucleotides are TGTGCCAGCGGAGGTAGGGACCAAGAGACCCAGTACTTC. The J gene is TRBJ2-5, the V gene TRBV5-4; TRBD2 is a possible D gene (5 bases). The V gene lost 7 bases and the J gene lost 0 bases, with 10 bases spanning the gap. Germline values: CDR1 SGHNT, CDR2 YYREEE (reference sequence). This CDR3 has 13 residues.

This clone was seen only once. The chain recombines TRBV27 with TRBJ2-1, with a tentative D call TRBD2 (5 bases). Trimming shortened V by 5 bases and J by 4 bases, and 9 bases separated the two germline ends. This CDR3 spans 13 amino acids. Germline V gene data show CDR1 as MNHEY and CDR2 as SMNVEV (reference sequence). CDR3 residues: CASSPRRYNEQFF. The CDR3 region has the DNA TGTGCCAGCAGTCCGCGGAGGTACAATGAGCAGTTCTTC.

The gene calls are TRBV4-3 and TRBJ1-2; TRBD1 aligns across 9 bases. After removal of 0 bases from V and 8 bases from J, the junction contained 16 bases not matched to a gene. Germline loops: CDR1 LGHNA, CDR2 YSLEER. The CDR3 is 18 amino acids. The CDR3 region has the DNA TGCGCCAGCAGCCAAGATTTGGACAGGGGCCAACACTCTTGGGGCTACACCTTC. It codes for CASSQDLDRGQHSWGYTF.

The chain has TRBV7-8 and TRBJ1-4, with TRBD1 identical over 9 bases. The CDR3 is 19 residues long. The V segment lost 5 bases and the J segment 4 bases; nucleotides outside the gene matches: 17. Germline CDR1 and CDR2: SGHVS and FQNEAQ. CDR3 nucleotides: TGTGCCAGCAGCAAAAATGTCCGGACAGGGGTTACTGGTAATGAAAAACTGTTTTTT. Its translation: CASSKNVRTGVTGNEKLFF.

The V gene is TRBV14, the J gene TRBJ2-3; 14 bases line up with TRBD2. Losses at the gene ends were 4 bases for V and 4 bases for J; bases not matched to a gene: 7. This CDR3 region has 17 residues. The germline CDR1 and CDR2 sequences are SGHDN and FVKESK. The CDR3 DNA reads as TGTGCCAGCAGCCCTGGGACTAGCGGGAGAAGGGCAGATACGCAGTATTTT. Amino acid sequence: CASSPGTSGRRADTQYF. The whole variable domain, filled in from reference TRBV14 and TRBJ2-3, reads EAGVTQFPSHSVIEKGQTVTLRCDPISGHDNLYWYRRVMGKEIKFLLHFVKESKQDESGMPNNRFLAERTGGTYSTLKVQPAELEDSGVYFCASSPGTSGRRADTQYFGPGTRLTVL.

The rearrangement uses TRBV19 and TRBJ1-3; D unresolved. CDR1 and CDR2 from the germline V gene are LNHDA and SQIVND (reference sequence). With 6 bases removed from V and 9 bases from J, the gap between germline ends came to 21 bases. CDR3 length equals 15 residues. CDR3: CASSEARVARGTIYF. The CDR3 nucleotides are TGTGCCAGTAGCGAGGCACGGGTAGCTCGGGGCACCATATATTTT.

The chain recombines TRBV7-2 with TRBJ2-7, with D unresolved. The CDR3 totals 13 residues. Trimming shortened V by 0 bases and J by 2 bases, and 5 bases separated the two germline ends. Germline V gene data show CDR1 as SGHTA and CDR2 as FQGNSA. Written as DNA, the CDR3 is TGTGCCAGCAGCTTAGCAGTCCCCTACGAGCAGTACTTC. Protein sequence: CASSLAVPYEQYF.

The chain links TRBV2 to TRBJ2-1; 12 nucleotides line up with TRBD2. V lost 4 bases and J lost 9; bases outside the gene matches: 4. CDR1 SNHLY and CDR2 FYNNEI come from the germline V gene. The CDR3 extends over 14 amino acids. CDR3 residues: CASSVETSGSEQFF. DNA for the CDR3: TGTGCCAGCAGTGTGGAGACTAGCGGGAGTGAGCAGTTCTTC.

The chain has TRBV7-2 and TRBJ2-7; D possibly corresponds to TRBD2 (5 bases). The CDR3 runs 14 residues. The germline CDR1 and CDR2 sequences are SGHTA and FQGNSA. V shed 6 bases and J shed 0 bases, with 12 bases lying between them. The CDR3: CASRRSALSYEQYF. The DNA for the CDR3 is TGTGCCAGCAGACGTAGCGCCCTCTCCTACGAGCAGTACTTC.

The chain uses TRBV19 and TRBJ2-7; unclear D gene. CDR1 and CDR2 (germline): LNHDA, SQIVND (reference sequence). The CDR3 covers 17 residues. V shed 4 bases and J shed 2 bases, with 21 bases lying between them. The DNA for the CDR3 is TGTGCCAGTAGTACCTACCTAGTCCGGGCCAGCCCCTACGAGCAGTACTTC. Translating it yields CASSTYLVRASPYEQYF.